Following are 16 T cell receptor beta chains from one sample sequenced in a study of T cell repertoires in cytomegalovirus infection. TCRdb reanalysed the reads using MiXCR and keeps one entry per CDR3 protein. The sample records about 230,000 distinct CDR3 sequences, over 20% being singletons. The material sequenced was CD8+ T cells from PBMCs. These receptors were collected from a human donor in good health (CMV status not recorded). Some clones in this sample may be carry-over from other donors' samples.

Turning to this clonotype: This could be a read error, since a much larger clone is one nucleotide away. The chain carries TRBV28 and TRBJ1-1; D is possibly TRBD1 (5 bases). V lost 8 bases and J 4 bases, leaving 8 bases between the germline ends. Germline V gene lookup returns CDR1 MDHEN and CDR2 SYDVKM. The CDR3 has 11 amino acids. The DNA of the CDR3 is TGTGCCAGCGAGGGGCCCACTGAAGCTTTCTTT. This codes for CASEGPTEAFF.

The chain joins TRBV11-2 to TRBJ2-5, with TRBD2 matching over 7 bases. The CDR3 has 13 residues. J lost 0 bases, V lost 6 bases, and 1 base had no gene match. Germline V lookup: CDR1 SGHAT, CDR2 FQNNGV. The CDR3 loop is CASSRGDQETQYF. CDR3 nucleotide sequence: TGTGCCAGCAGTCGGGGGGACCAAGAGACCCAGTACTTC. Together with reference TRBV11-2 and TRBJ2-5, the CDR3 gives the full variable domain: EAGVAQSPRYKIIEKRQSVAFWCNPISGHATLYWYQQILGQGPKLLIQFQNNGVVDDSQLPKDRFSAERLKGVDSTLKIQPAKLEDSAVYLCASSRGDQETQYFGPGTRLLVL.

This clonotype showed up just a few times. This chain links TRBV19 with TRBJ2-5; no clear D gene. Germline values: CDR1 LNHDA, CDR2 SQIVND (reference sequence). This CDR3 comprises 15 residues. V lost 0 bases and J lost 4, with 12 bases in between. CDR3 nucleotide sequence: TGTGCCAGTAGTATAGAGGGTAATCGAAGAGAGACCCAGTACTTC. It specifies CASSIEGNRRETQYF.

This clonotype has more than one count but fewer than ten. V and J are TRBV6-5 and TRBJ2-3, with 9 bases fitting TRBD1. Losses at the gene ends were 4 bases for V and 12 bases for J; bases not matched to a gene: 5. CDR1 MNHEY and CDR2 SVGAGI come from the germline V gene. The length of the CDR3 is 12 residues. This chain's CDR3 is CASSSTGGVQYF. In nucleotides, the CDR3 is TGTGCCAGCAGTTCGACAGGGGGGGTCCAGTATTTT.

This clonotype was seen repeatedly, ten times or more. V usage is TRBV3-1 and J usage is TRBJ2-1, with 9 bases lining up with TRBD2. The ends lost 4 bases at V and 7 bases at J; junction bases unmatched: 11. The CDR3 spans 16 residues. Per germline, CDR1 LGHDT and CDR2 YNNKEL (reference sequence). The CDR3 DNA is TGTGCCAGCAGCCCCCTAATGGCGGGGGGGGAGAATGAGCAGTTCTTC. It yields the protein CASSPLMAGGENEQFF.

J is TRBJ2-1 and V is TRBV20-1; tentative D call: TRBD1 (5 bases). This CDR3 is 15 amino acids long. Trimming took off 1 base at V and 7 bases at J, with 17 bases between the two ends. CDR1 is DFQATT, CDR2 SNEGSKA, per germline (reference sequence). The CDR3 DNA follows: TGCAGTGCTAGAGTTCAGGGCCCCGTTAGTAATGAGCAGTTCTTC. Translating it yields CSARVQGPVSNEQFF.

This chain joins TRBV20-1 and TRBJ2-6, with no clear D. The V end was cut by 1 base, the J end by 4 bases, with 5 bases between. This CDR3 comprises 13 residues. Germline V gene data show CDR1 as DFQATT and CDR2 as SNEGSKA (reference sequence). CDR3 residues: CSARVGGANVLTF. The CDR3 bases are TGCAGTGCTAGAGTAGGAGGGGCCAACGTCCTGACTTTC.

V gene TRBV2 combines with J gene TRBJ1-2, with D unclear. The CDR3 has 13 amino acids. The germline CDR1 and CDR2 sequences are SNHLY and FYNNEI. V was clipped by 8 bases and J by 6 bases, with 16 bases between them. CDR3 coding DNA: TGTGCCAGCCGATCGGACTCTTCTAATGGCTACACCTTC. It is translated as CASRSDSSNGYTF.

This clonotype appeared many times. CDR3 nucleotide sequence: TGTGCCAGCAGCTCCACAGGGACCTTAGCTAACTATGGCTACACCTTC. Its protein product is CASSSTGTLANYGYTF. The chain employs TRBV7-2 and TRBJ1-2; maybe TRBD1 (6 bases). V lost 4 bases to trimming and J lost 0 bases, with 15 bases between them. CDR3 length equals 16 residues. In germline, CDR1 is SGHTA, CDR2 FQGNSA.

The sample holds many counts of this clonotype. The chain combines TRBV28 with TRBJ2-1, with 9 bases lining up with TRBD2. The CDR3 runs to 16 residues. Germline CDR1 and CDR2: MDHEN and SYDVKM. The trim removed 6 bases at V and 6 bases at J, leaving 12 bases unmatched. This CDR3 reads CASSTWRGGASNEQFF. CDR3 DNA sequence: TGTGCCAGCAGCACATGGCGGGGGGGCGCGAGCAATGAGCAGTTCTTC.

The V gene is TRBV2, the J gene TRBJ2-3, with 10 nucleotides matching TRBD2. V shed 8 bases, J shed 6 bases, and the junction held 11 bases outside the gene matches. The germline V gene encodes CDR1 SNHLY and CDR2 FYNNEI. The CDR3 sequence is 15 residues long. Written as DNA, the CDR3 is TGTGCCAGCCAGGGCCTAGCGGGGGTATCCGATACGCAGTATTTT. Encoded protein: CASQGLAGVSDTQYF. Drawing the rest from reference TRBV2 and TRBJ2-3, the complete variable domain is EPEVTQTPSHQVTQMGQEVILRCVPISNHLYFYWYRQILGQKVEFLVSFYNNEISEKSEIFDDQFSVERPDGSNFTLKIRSTKLEDSAMYFCASQGLAGVSDTQYFGPGTRLTVL.

This clonotype came up once. V is TRBV5-1 and J is TRBJ2-7; perhaps TRBD1 as D (5 bases). The CDR3 length is 14 residues. V lost 3 bases and J lost 2, with 12 bases in between. Germline V lookup: CDR1 SGHRS, CDR2 YFSETQ. The CDR3 here is CASSWGAGTYEQYF. The CDR3 DNA sequence: TGCGCCAGCAGCTGGGGCGCAGGAACCTACGAGCAGTACTTC.

This chain links TRBV7-9 with TRBJ2-7; TRBD2 matches at 13 bases. The CDR3 length is 17 residues. Trimming removed 5 bases from V and 2 bases from J; junction bases left unmatched: 9. Germline CDR1 is SEHNR and CDR2 is FQNEAQ (reference sequence). The CDR3 region is CASSTGRGTSGAYEQYF. In nucleotides, the CDR3 is TGTGCCAGCAGCACGGGCCGCGGGACTAGCGGGGCCTACGAGCAGTACTTC.

In this sample, this clonotype turned up many times. This chain links TRBV28 with TRBJ2-1, with TRBD1 identical over 9 bases. CDR3 length equals 16 residues. CDR1 is MDHEN, CDR2 SYDVKM, per germline. V shed 5 bases, J shed 3 bases, and the junction held 8 bases outside the gene matches. The CDR3 sequence is CASSPTGGNIYNEQFF. The CDR3 region has the DNA TGTGCCAGCAGTCCGACAGGGGGTAATATCTACAATGAGCAGTTCTTC.

This clonotype showed up many times. The V and J genes are TRBV25-1 and TRBJ1-1; D gene ambiguous. The CDR3 loop spans 13 amino acids. Germline lookup yields CDR1 MGHDK and CDR2 SYGVNS. Trimming took 3 bases from V and 6 from J, leaving 11 bases between them. The CDR3 protein is CASSEGLVSEAFF. CDR3 coding DNA: TGTGCCAGCAGTGAGGGTTTGGTGTCTGAAGCTTTCTTT. The full variable domain, with the rest looked up from reference TRBV25-1 and TRBJ1-1, is EADIYQTPRYLVIGTGKKITLECSQTMGHDKMYWYQQDPGMELHLIHYSYGVNSTEKGDLSSESTVSRIRTEHFPLTLESARPSHTSQYLCASSEGLVSEAFFGQGTRLTVV.

In its sample, this clonotype was seen a few times. V and J are TRBV7-9 and TRBJ2-5, with 12 bases matching TRBD2. The CDR3 sequence is 15 residues long. V was pared by 2 bases and J by 5 bases, with 3 bases of the junction left unmatched. Germline CDR1 reads SEHNR; CDR2 reads FQNEAQ (reference sequence). The DNA for the CDR3 is TGTGCCAGCAGCTTAACTAGCGGGGGGCCGGAGACCCAGTACTTC. As protein: CASSLTSGGPETQYF.